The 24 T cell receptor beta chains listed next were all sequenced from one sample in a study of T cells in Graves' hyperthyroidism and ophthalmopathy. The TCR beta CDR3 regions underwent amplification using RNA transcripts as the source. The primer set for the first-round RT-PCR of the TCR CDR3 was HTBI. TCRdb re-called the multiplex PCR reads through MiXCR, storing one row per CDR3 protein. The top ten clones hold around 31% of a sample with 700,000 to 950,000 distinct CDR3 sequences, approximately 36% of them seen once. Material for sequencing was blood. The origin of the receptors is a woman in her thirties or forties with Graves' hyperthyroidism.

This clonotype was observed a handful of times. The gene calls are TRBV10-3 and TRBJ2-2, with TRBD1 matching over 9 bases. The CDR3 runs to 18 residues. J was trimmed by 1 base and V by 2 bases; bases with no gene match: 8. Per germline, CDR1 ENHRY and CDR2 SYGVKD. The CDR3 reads CAISEKVDRGRNTGELFF. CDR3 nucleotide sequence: TGTGCCATCAGTGAGAAAGTGGACAGGGGCAGGAACACCGGGGAGCTGTTTTTT.

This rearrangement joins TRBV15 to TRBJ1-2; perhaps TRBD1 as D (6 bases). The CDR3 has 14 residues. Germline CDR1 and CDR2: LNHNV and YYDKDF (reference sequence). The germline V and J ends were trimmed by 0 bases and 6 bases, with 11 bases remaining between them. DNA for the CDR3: TGTGCCACCAGCAGAGACAGGGGCCTTGATGGCTACACCTTC. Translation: CATSRDRGLDGYTF.

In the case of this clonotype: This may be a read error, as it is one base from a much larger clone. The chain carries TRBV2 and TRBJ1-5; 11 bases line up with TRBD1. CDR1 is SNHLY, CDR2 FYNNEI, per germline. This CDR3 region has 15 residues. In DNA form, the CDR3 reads TGTGTCAGCAGGGTGGGACAGGGGGTTAATCAGCCCCAGCATTTT. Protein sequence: CVSRVGQGVNQPQHF.

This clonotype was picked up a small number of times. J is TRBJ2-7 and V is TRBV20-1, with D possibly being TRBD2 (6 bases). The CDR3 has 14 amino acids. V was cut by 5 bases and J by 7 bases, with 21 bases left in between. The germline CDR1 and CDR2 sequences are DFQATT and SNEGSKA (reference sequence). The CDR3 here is CSAGGGAPILEQYF. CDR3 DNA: TGCAGTGCTGGAGGAGGGGCCCCGATCCTTGAGCAGTACTTC.

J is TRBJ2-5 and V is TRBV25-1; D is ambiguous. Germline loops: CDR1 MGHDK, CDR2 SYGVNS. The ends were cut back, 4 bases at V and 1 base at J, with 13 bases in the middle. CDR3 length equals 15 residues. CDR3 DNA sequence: TGTGCCAGCAGTGTTCAAGCGCGGACCCAAGAGACCCAGTACTTC. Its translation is CASSVQARTQETQYF. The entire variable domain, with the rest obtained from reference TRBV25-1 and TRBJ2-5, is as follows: EADIYQTPRYLVIGTGKKITLECSQTMGHDKMYWYQQDPGMELHLIHYSYGVNSTEKGDLSSESTVSRIRTEHFPLTLESARPSHTSQYLCASSVQARTQETQYFGPGTRLLVL.

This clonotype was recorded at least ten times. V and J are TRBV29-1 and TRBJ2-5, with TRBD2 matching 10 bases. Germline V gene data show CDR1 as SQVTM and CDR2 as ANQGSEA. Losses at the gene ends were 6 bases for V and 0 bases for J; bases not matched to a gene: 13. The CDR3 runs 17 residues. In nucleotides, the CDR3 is TGCAGCGTCGATACAAAAGCGGGAGGGGGGGACCAAGAGACCCAGTACTTC. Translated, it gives CSVDTKAGGGDQETQYF.

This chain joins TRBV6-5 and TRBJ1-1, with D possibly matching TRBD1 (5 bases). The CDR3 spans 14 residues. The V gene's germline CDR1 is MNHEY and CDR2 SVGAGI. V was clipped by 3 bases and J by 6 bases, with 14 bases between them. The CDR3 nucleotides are TGTGCCAGCAGTTATACGGGAGGGACCGCTGAAGCTTTCTTT. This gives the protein CASSYTGGTAEAFF.

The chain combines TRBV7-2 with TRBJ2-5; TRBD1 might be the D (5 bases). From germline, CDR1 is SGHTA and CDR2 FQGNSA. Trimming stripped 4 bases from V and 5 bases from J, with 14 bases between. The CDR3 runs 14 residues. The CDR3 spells CASSSLQGVETQYF. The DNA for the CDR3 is TGTGCCAGCAGCTCCTTACAAGGGGTCGAGACCCAGTACTTC.

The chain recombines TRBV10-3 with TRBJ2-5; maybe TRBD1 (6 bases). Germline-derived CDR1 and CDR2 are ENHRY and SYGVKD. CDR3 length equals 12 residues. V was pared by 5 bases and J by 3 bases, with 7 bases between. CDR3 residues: CAISWTEETQYF. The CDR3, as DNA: TGTGCCATCAGTTGGACAGAAGAGACCCAGTACTTC.

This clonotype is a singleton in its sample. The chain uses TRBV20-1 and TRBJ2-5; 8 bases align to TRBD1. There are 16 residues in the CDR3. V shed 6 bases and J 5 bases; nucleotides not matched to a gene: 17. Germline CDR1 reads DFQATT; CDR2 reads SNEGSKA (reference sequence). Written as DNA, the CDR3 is TGCAGTGCCGACGGGGCGAGGGCCAACAGGGGGGAGACCCAGTACTTC. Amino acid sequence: CSADGARANRGETQYF.

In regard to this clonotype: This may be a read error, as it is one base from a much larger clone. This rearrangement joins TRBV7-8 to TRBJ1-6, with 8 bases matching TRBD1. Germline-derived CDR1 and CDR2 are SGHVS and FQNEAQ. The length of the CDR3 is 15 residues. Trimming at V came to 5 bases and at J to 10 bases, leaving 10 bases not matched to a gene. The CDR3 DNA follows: TGTGCCAGCAGCACGCAGGGGGCAAGGGGGTCACCCCTCCACTTT. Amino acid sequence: CASSTQGARGSPLHF.

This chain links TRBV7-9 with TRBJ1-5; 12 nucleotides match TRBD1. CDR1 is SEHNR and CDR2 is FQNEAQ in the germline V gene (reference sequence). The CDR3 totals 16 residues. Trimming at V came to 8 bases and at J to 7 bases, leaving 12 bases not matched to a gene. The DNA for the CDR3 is TGTGCCAGCGCTGGGGGGACAGGGGGCGGATGGCAGCCCCAGCATTTT. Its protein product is CASAGGTGGGWQPQHF.

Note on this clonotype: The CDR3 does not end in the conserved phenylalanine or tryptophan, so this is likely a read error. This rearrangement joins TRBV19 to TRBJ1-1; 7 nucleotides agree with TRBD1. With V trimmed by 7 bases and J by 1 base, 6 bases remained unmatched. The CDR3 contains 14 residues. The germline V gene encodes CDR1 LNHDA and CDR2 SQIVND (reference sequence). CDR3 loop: CASTSGQANTEAFL. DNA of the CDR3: TGTGCCAGTACCTCAGGACAGGCGAACACTGAAGCTTTCCTT.

Here the CDR3 reads CASGTGTVPYEQYF. The CDR3 bases are TGTGCCAGCGGAACCGGGACAGTCCCCTACGAGCAGTACTTC. This chain uses TRBV5-5 with TRBJ2-7; 7 bases fit TRBD1. Looked up from germline, CDR1 is SGHKS and CDR2 is YYEKEE (reference sequence). The CDR3 covers 14 residues. V lost 7 bases, J lost 2 bases, and 9 bases stayed unmatched.

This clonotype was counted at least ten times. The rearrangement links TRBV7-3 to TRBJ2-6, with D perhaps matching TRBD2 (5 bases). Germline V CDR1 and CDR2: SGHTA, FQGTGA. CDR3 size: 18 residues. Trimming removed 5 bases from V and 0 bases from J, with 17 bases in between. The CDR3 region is CASSTRPVGSSGANVLTF. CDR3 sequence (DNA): TGTGCCAGCAGCACACGCCCGGTTGGGAGCTCTGGGGCCAACGTCCTGACTTTC. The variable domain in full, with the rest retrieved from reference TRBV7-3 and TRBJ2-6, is GAGVSQTPSNKVTEKGKYVELRCDPISGHTALYWYRQSLGQGPEFLIYFQGTGAADDSGLPNDRFFAVRPEGSVSTLKIQRTERGDSAVYLCASSTRPVGSSGANVLTFGAGSRLTVL.

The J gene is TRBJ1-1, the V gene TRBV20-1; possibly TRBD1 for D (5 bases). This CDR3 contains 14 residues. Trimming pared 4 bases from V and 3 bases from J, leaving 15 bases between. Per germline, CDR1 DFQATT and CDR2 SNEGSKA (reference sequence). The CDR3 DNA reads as TGCAGTGCTAAAGGGGAATTCAGGGACACTGAAGCTTTCTTT. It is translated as CSAKGEFRDTEAFF.

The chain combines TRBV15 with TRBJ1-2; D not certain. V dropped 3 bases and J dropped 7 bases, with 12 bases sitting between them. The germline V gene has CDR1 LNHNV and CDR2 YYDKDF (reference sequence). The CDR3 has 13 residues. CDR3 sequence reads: CATSRPSEGGYTF. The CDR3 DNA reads TGTGCCACCAGCAGGCCCTCCGAGGGTGGCTACACCTTC. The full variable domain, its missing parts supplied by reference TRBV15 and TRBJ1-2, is DAMVIQNPRYQVTQFGKPVTLSCSQTLNHNVMYWYQQKSSQAPKLLFHYYDKDFNNEADTPDNFQSRRPNTSFCFLDIRSPGLGDTAMYLCATSRPSEGGYTFGSGTRLTVV.

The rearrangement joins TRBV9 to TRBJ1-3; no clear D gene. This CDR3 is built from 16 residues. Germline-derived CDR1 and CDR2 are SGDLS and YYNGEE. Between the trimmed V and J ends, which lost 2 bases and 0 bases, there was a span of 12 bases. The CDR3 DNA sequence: TGTGCCAGCAGCGTTGAAGTACAGCTCTCTGGAAACACCATATATTTT. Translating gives CASSVEVQLSGNTIYF.

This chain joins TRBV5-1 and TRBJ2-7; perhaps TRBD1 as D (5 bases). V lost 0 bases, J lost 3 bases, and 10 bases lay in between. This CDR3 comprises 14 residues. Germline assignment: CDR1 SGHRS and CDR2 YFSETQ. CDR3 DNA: TGCGCCAGCAGCTTGGAGGGCGGACACTACGAGCAGTACTTC. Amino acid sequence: CASSLEGGHYEQYF.

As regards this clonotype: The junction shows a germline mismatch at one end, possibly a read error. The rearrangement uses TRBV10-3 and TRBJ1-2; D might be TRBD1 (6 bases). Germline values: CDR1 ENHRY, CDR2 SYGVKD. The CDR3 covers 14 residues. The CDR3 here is CAISEKGGADGYTF. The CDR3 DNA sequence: TGCGCCATCAGTGAAAAGGGGGGCGCGGATGGCTACACCTTC.

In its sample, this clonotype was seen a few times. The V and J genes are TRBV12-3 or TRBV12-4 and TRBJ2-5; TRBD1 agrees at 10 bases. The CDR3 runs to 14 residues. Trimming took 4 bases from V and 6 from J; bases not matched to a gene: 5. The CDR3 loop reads CASSWTGGGKTQYF. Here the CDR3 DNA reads TGTGCCAGCAGTTGGACAGGGGGTGGCAAGACCCAGTACTTC.

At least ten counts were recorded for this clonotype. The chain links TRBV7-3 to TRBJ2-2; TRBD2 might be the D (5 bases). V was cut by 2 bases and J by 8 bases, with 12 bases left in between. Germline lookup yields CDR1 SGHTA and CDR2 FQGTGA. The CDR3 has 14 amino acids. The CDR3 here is CASSLFGDPGELFF. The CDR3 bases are TGTGCCAGCAGCTTATTCGGGGATCCGGGGGAGCTGTTTTTT. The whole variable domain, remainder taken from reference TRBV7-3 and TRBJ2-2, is GAGVSQTPSNKVTEKGKYVELRCDPISGHTALYWYRQSLGQGPEFLIYFQGTGAADDSGLPNDRFFAVRPEGSVSTLKIQRTERGDSAVYLCASSLFGDPGELFFGEGSRLTVL.

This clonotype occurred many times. The CDR3 loop is CASAGGNQPQHF. The CDR3, as DNA: TGTGCCAGCGCAGGGGGCAATCAGCCCCAGCATTTT. This chain uses TRBV6-6 with TRBJ1-5; D may be TRBD1 (6 bases). This CDR3 has 12 residues. Germline values: CDR1 MNHNY, CDR2 SVGAGI (reference sequence). V lost 8 bases and J 2 bases, leaving 7 bases between the germline ends.

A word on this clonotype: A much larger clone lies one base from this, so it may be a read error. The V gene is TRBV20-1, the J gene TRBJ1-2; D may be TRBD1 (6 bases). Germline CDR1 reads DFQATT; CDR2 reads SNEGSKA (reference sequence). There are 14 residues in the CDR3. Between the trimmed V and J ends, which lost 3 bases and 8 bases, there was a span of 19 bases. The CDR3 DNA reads TGCAGTGCTAGGGGTGGCGGGGGGCTGGAAGGCTACACCTTC. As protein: CSARGGGGLEGYTF.